The present entry profiles one T cell receptor beta chain with its context. These data are taken from a study of blood T cell repertoires in COVID-19. Looking at the study overall: The origin of the acute and convalescent COVID-19 samples was the United States, Italy and Spain. Sample material is recorded as cDNA or gDNA derived from T cells, B-cell-depleted T cells, or PBMCs.

This CDR3 comprises 13 residues. Germline V lookup: CDR1 MNHEY, CDR2 SVGEGT. V was pared by 5 bases and J by 9 bases, with 14 bases between. As originally analysed: For nucleated cells, counts were estimated from reference gene primer amplification. Measured with immunoSEQ multiplex PCR; TCRdb has only the in-frame clones, and not every one. V and J calls and clone size follow that table, whereas D and trimming were derived from the DNA. The table has 15,000 to 20,000 clones, about 89% seen once; the top ten hold roughly 32%. Specimen: peripheral blood. This receptor was identified in a woman over 75 with COVID-19, enrolled during active disease. This chain joins TRBV6-2 or TRBV6-3 and TRBJ2-1, with D maybe TRBD1 (6 bases). The CDR3 DNA follows: TGTGCCAGCAGTCGAACGTGGGGGCGTGAGCAGTTCTTC. Translating gives CASSRTWGREQFF.